This T cell receptor beta chain is from a study of response to subunit inactivated influenza vaccine. Germline-derived CDR1 and CDR2 are DFQATT and SNEGSKA (reference sequence). V shed 3 bases and J shed 12 bases, with 15 bases lying between them. CDR3 size: 11 residues. TCRdb reprocessed the RT-PCR reads with MiXCR, giving one entry per CDR3 protein. The data show over 150,000 distinct CDR3 sequences, roughly a tenth seen once. The TCR was taken from a man aged 45-65 years who received an inactivated influenza vaccine. The rearrangement uses TRBV20-1 and TRBJ2-7; D not resolved. This specimen consisted of non-naive T cells sorted from PBMCs, obtained roughly 6 weeks after vaccination. CDR3: CSASIGTRGYF. DNA for the CDR3: TGCAGTGCTAGTATCGGCACCCGCGGGTACTTC.